One and the same sample provided the 22 T cell receptor beta chains below, sequenced in a study of blood T cell repertoires in COVID-19. TCRdb's table, derived via immunoSEQ multiplex PCR, lists solely in-frame clones and lacks some. The table shows roughly 250,000 clones, with around four fifths occurring only once. Sequencing was carried out using peripheral blood. Source of these receptors: a woman aged 55-70 years with active or convalescent COVID-19.

The rearrangement links TRBV6-1 to TRBJ2-7; 9 bases line up with TRBD1. Germline trimming cut 3 bases from V and 5 bases from J; bases unmatched to any gene: 14. Looked up from germline, CDR1 is MNHNS and CDR2 is SASEGT. The CDR3 is 17 residues long. The DNA of the CDR3 is TGTGCCAGCAGTGAGGAAGCTTGGACAGGGGTGGTACACGAGCAGTACTTC. It yields the protein CASSEEAWTGVVHEQYF.

The chain carries TRBV7-9 and TRBJ2-7, with 8 bases fitting TRBD1. V trimming: 5 bases; J trimming: 2 bases; junction bases outside the gene matches: 14. From germline, CDR1 is SEHNR and CDR2 FQNEAQ (reference sequence). The CDR3 covers 17 residues. CDR3 amino acids: CASSHSTEPGQAYEQYF. The CDR3 nucleotides are TGTGCCAGCAGCCATAGTACTGAACCGGGACAGGCCTACGAGCAGTACTTC.

This chain links TRBV7-9 with TRBJ2-1; 7 bases align to TRBD1. V lost 4 bases, J lost 7 bases, and 4 bases stayed unmatched. Germline V gene sequence: CDR1 SEHNR, CDR2 FQNEAQ (reference sequence). The CDR3 contains 13 residues. The CDR3 region is CASSSGGANEQFF. CDR3 DNA sequence: TGTGCCAGCAGCTCAGGGGGAGCGAATGAGCAGTTCTTC.

The V and J genes are TRBV27 and TRBJ1-2, with TRBD1 matching 11 bases. The CDR3 runs 18 residues. With V trimmed by 2 bases and J by 0 bases, 8 bases remained unmatched. The germline V gene has CDR1 MNHEY and CDR2 SMNVEV (reference sequence). CDR3 sequence: CASSLVGTGGSTNYGYTF. The CDR3 region has the DNA TGTGCCAGCAGTTTAGTTGGGACAGGGGGGTCAACTAACTATGGCTACACCTTC.

A few counts support this clone. The V gene is TRBV4-3, the J gene TRBJ2-7; 11 bases match TRBD2. The CDR3 extends over 16 amino acids. V shed 4 bases, J shed 2 bases, and the junction held 7 bases outside the gene matches. Germline V gene data show CDR1 as LGHNA and CDR2 as YSLEER. CDR3 nucleotide sequence: TGCGCCAGCAGCCTGTGGCCTAGCGGGGGGCCCTACGAGCAGTACTTC. This encodes CASSLWPSGGPYEQYF.

This sequence joins TRBV5-5 and TRBJ2-1; TRBD1 agrees at 7 bases. Germline CDR1 is SGHKS and CDR2 is YYEKEE (reference sequence). The CDR3 is made up of 15 amino acids. Germline trimming cut 3 bases from V and 10 bases from J; bases unmatched to any gene: 13. DNA for the CDR3: TGTGCCAGCAGCTCCGGGACAGTAGATGTCGGGGAGCAGTTCTTC. Residues: CASSSGTVDVGEQFF.

The chain is built from TRBV18 and TRBJ2-4; TRBD1 aligns across 7 bases. The CDR3 spans 16 residues. V lost 3 bases to trimming and J lost 0 bases; unmatched junction nucleotides: 5. Germline V gene lookup returns CDR1 KGHSH and CDR2 LQKENI. In DNA, the CDR3 is TGTGCCAGCTCACCCGACAGGGCGCTAGCCAAAAACATTCAGTACTTC. It specifies CASSPDRALAKNIQYF.

The chain has TRBV27 and TRBJ2-1, with a tentative D call TRBD1 (6 bases). Trimming stripped 6 bases from V and 7 bases from J, with 16 bases between. The CDR3 runs 14 residues. CDR1 is MNHEY, CDR2 SMNVEV, per germline (reference sequence). This chain's CDR3 is CASRGHRVANEQFF. CDR3 nucleotide sequence: TGTGCCAGCAGAGGACACAGGGTGGCGAATGAGCAGTTCTTC.

The chain combines TRBV9 with TRBJ2-5, with no clear D. Trimming pared 0 bases from V and 5 bases from J, leaving 8 bases between. The germline V gene has CDR1 SGDLS and CDR2 YYNGEE. This CDR3 has 13 residues. CDR3 loop: CASSVVPGETQYF. CDR3 coding DNA: TGTGCCAGCAGCGTAGTCCCAGGCGAGACCCAGTACTTC.

This rearrangement joins TRBV10-3 to TRBJ2-3; D gene unclear. Germline V gene sequence: CDR1 ENHRY, CDR2 SYGVKD. The CDR3 consists of 15 residues. Trimming pared 2 bases from V and 0 bases from J, leaving 9 bases between. The CDR3 is CAISEPVGSTDTQYF. The DNA for the CDR3 is TGTGCCATCAGTGAGCCCGTCGGGAGCACAGATACGCAGTATTTT.

The genes are TRBV7-8 and TRBJ2-5, with D possibly being TRBD2 (6 bases). The CDR3 totals 16 residues. Germline V gene data show CDR1 as SGHVS and CDR2 as FQNEAQ. Trimming pared 5 bases from V and 2 bases from J, leaving 18 bases between. The CDR3 DNA reads as TGTGCCAGCAGCCCAAAGTGGCGGGGTACACAAGAGACCCAGTACTTC. Translating it yields CASSPKWRGTQETQYF.

The chain employs TRBV7-2 and TRBJ2-2, with TRBD2 matching over 15 bases. V shed 5 bases, J shed 5 bases, and the junction held 6 bases outside the gene matches. The CDR3 spans 17 residues. From germline, CDR1 is SGHTA and CDR2 FQGNSA. CDR3 in amino acids: CASSPRGLAGGTGELFF. CDR3 DNA sequence: TGTGCCAGCAGCCCGAGAGGACTAGCGGGGGGGACCGGGGAGCTGTTTTTT.

V usage is TRBV18 and J usage is TRBJ1-5, with D possibly being TRBD1 (6 bases). Trimming cost V 6 bases and J 1 base, with 13 bases left between them. CDR1 is KGHSH and CDR2 is LQKENI in the germline V gene. The CDR3 length is 15 residues. CDR3 amino acids: CASSQGTWSNQPQHF. Written as DNA, the CDR3 is TGTGCCAGCTCGCAGGGGACCTGGAGCAATCAGCCCCAGCATTTT.

The chain carries TRBV10-3 and TRBJ1-2; D call uncertain. V was cut by 6 bases and J by 5 bases, with 16 bases left in between. Per germline, CDR1 ENHRY and CDR2 SYGVKD. CDR3 size: 14 residues. The CDR3 reads CAIRENGESYGYTF. CDR3 nucleotides: TGTGCCATCAGGGAAAACGGGGAAAGTTATGGCTACACCTTC.

In DNA form, the CDR3 reads TGTGCCATCAGTGAGTCCCCCTGGAGCTACGAGCAGTACTTC. It yields the protein CAISESPWSYEQYF. V and J are TRBV10-3 and TRBJ2-7; the D is unclear. Germline CDR1 ENHRY, CDR2 SYGVKD. Trimming removed 0 bases at V and 3 bases at J, with 9 bases between. The CDR3 length is 14 residues.

The chain joins TRBV27 to TRBJ2-2; 9 bases match TRBD1. Germline V gives CDR1 MNHEY, CDR2 SMNVEV (reference sequence). The CDR3 has 16 amino acids. Germline trimming cut 6 bases from V and 7 bases from J; bases unmatched to any gene: 12. The CDR3 region is CASSNSRTGDNGELFF. The CDR3 nucleotides read TGTGCCAGCAGCAACTCTCGGACAGGGGACAACGGGGAGCTGTTTTTT.

The rearrangement joins TRBV19 to TRBJ1-6, with 8 bases that match TRBD1. Germline-derived CDR1 and CDR2 are LNHDA and SQIVND (reference sequence). The V segment lost 7 bases and the J segment 5 bases; nucleotides outside the gene matches: 7. The CDR3 contains 15 residues. CDR3 amino acids: CASNLIQGDNSPLHF. Written as DNA, the CDR3 is TGTGCCAGTAATTTAATACAGGGGGATAATTCACCCCTCCACTTT.

This clone was recorded only once. This sequence joins TRBV19 and TRBJ1-5; D perhaps matches TRBD1 (6 bases). Germline lookup yields CDR1 LNHDA and CDR2 SQIVND (reference sequence). This CDR3 is 14 amino acids long. The V and J ends lost 6 bases and 2 bases respectively, with 11 bases between them. The CDR3 loop reads CASSSTGGNQPQHF. Written as DNA, the CDR3 is TGTGCCAGTAGCTCGACAGGAGGCAATCAGCCCCAGCATTTT.

The rearrangement links TRBV5-3 to TRBJ2-7; possible D gene TRBD1, 5 bases. TRBV5-3 is an open reading frame, and its role is uncertain. This CDR3 spans 14 amino acids. V lost 0 bases and J lost 0, with 7 bases in between. The DNA of the CDR3 is TGTGCCAGAAGCTTGGGGCAGGGCTCCTACGAGCAGTACTTC. Its translation is CARSLGQGSYEQYF.

The gene calls are TRBV4-2 and TRBJ2-1, with D perhaps matching TRBD2 (7 bases). Trimming took off 0 bases at V and 2 bases at J, with 20 bases between the two ends. CDR3 size: 19 residues. CDR1 LGHNA and CDR2 YNFKEQ come from the germline V gene. CDR3 in DNA: TGTGCCAGCAGCCAAGATTTTGGCGGCGGGGGCCGAACCTACAATGAGCAGTTCTTC. The encoded protein is CASSQDFGGGGRTYNEQFF.

Turning to this clone: This sample includes further DNA sequences coding for the same CDR3. The CDR3 DNA is TGTGCCAGCTCACCGTTGGGAGGGGTCGACGAGCAGTACTTC. It codes for CASSPLGGVDEQYF. The chain couples TRBV18 to TRBJ2-7; TRBD2 aligns across 7 bases. The CDR3 has 14 amino acids. The germline V gene encodes CDR1 KGHSH and CDR2 LQKENI. With 3 bases clipped from V and 5 bases from J, the junction kept 7 bases outside the gene matches.

V gene TRBV9 combines with J gene TRBJ2-1; 8 bases fit TRBD2. From germline, CDR1 is SGDLS and CDR2 YYNGEE. Germline trimming cut 3 bases from V and 4 bases from J; bases unmatched to any gene: 6. This CDR3 is built from 15 residues. CDR3 residues: CASSATSGQYNEQFF. In DNA form, the CDR3 reads TGTGCCAGCAGCGCTACTAGCGGCCAGTACAATGAGCAGTTCTTC.